These T cell receptor beta chains were read from a single sample in a study of CD8+ T cells in alopecia areata. Generated by immunoSEQ multiplex PCR, the TCRdb table keeps only in-frame clones and is missing some. The data show more than 90,000 clones, almost 60% seen once. The source material was CD8+ T cells sorted from blood, sampled at approximately week 60, from a patient treated with tofacitinib. The receptors derive from a human donor with alopecia areata. The CDR3 runs from the conserved cysteine through the conserved F or W. A D gene is named only where the DNA matches it firmly. Clone sizes are given selectively: once, few, many, or a class where the clone is expanded.

d_gene: NA; abundance: NA; j_gene: TRBJ2-2; v_gene: TRBV6-5; CDR3aa: CASSYIGATGELFF; CDR3nt: TGTGCCAGCAGTTATATAGGGGCTACCGGGGAGCTGTTTTTT
d_gene: TRBD2; abundance: NA; j_gene: TRBJ2-2; v_gene: TRBV9; CDR3aa: CASSPPRGATTGELFF; CDR3nt: TGTGCCAGCAGCCCACCGCGGGGGGCCACCACCGGGGAGCTGTTTTTT
d_gene: TRBD2; abundance: NA; j_gene: TRBJ2-1; v_gene: TRBV10-3; CDR3aa: CATRAGGTGDEQFF; CDR3nt: TGTGCCACCCGAGCGGGGGGGACGGGCGATGAGCAGTTCTTC
d_gene: NA; abundance: NA; j_gene: TRBJ2-3; v_gene: TRBV9; CDR3aa: CASSGEGGDQDTQYF; CDR3nt: TGTGCCAGCAGCGGGGAAGGAGGGGACCAGGATACGCAGTATTTT
d_gene: TRBD1; abundance: NA; j_gene: TRBJ1-2; v_gene: TRBV19; CDR3aa: CASSPGTGGAYGYTF; CDR3nt: TGTGCCAGTAGTCCAGGGACAGGGGGCGCTTATGGCTACACCTTC
d_gene: NA; abundance: NA; j_gene: TRBJ1-2; v_gene: TRBV4-2; CDR3aa: CASSPYRGDYGYTF; CDR3nt: TGTGCCAGCAGCCCCTATCGTGGGGACTATGGCTACACCTTC
d_gene: NA; abundance: NA; j_gene: TRBJ1-2; v_gene: TRBV2; CDR3aa: CASRDYGYTF; CDR3nt: TGTGCCAGCAGAGACTATGGCTACACCTTC
d_gene: NA; abundance: NA; j_gene: TRBJ2-1; v_gene: TRBV18; CDR3aa: CASSPRRAAYNEQFF; CDR3nt: TGTGCCAGCTCACCAAGAAGGGCGGCCTACAATGAGCAGTTCTTC
d_gene: TRBD1; abundance: few; j_gene: TRBJ1-2; v_gene: TRBV27; CDR3aa: CASSLGTGTEDGYTF; CDR3nt: TGTGCCAGCAGTTTGGGGACAGGGACAGAGGATGGCTACACCTTC
d_gene: NA; abundance: NA; j_gene: TRBJ2-6; v_gene: TRBV7-7; CDR3aa: CASSKHSKCHQSRANVLTF; CDR3nt: TGTGCCAGCAGCAAGCATAGTAAGTGCCACCAAAGTCGGGCCAACGTCCTGACTTTC
d_gene: NA; abundance: NA; j_gene: TRBJ1-4; v_gene: TRBV7-9; CDR3aa: CASSLLQGSEKLFF; CDR3nt: TGTGCCAGCAGCTTATTACAGGGCAGCGAAAAACTGTTTTTT
d_gene: NA; abundance: NA; j_gene: TRBJ2-4; v_gene: TRBV13; CDR3aa: CASSFGQGKDIQYF; CDR3nt: TGTGCCAGCAGCTTCGGTCAGGGGAAGGACATTCAGTACTTC
d_gene: TRBD1; abundance: NA; j_gene: TRBJ2-3; v_gene: TRBV4-1; CDR3aa: CASSQDRTGGLTDTQYF; CDR3nt: TGCGCCAGCAGCCAAGACAGGACAGGGGGACTCACAGATACGCAGTATTTT
d_gene: TRBD1; abundance: NA; j_gene: TRBJ2-1; v_gene: TRBV4-1; CDR3aa: CASSQPHRGENEQFF; CDR3nt: TGCGCCAGCAGCCAACCTCACAGGGGCGAAAATGAGCAGTTCTTC
d_gene: NA; abundance: NA; j_gene: TRBJ2-7; v_gene: TRBV7-2; CDR3aa: CASSLAGELYEQYF; CDR3nt: TGTGCCAGCAGCTTAGCAGGGGAACTCTACGAGCAGTACTTC
d_gene: NA; abundance: NA; j_gene: TRBJ2-5; v_gene: TRBV7-9; CDR3aa: CASSLAGTPTMTQYF; CDR3nt: TGTGCCAGCAGCTTAGCTGGGACCCCCACCATGACCCAGTACTTC
d_gene: NA; abundance: NA; j_gene: TRBJ1-2; v_gene: TRBV27; CDR3aa: CASSFSQHYGYTF; CDR3nt: TGTGCCAGCAGTTTTTCCCAACACTATGGCTACACCTTC
d_gene: TRBD2; abundance: NA; j_gene: TRBJ2-3; v_gene: TRBV7-9; CDR3aa: CASRIGGGKDTQYF; CDR3nt: TGTGCCAGCAGGATCGGGGGGGGGAAGGATACGCAGTATTTT
d_gene: NA; abundance: once; j_gene: TRBJ1-2; v_gene: TRBV7-9; CDR3aa: CASSLGQEGYTF; CDR3nt: TGTGCCAGCAGCTTGGGGCAGGAGGGCTACACCTTC
d_gene: TRBD1; abundance: NA; j_gene: TRBJ1-2; v_gene: TRBV29-1; CDR3aa: CSVETGTDYGYTF; CDR3nt: TGCAGCGTTGAAACCGGGACAGACTATGGCTACACCTTC
d_gene: NA; abundance: NA; j_gene: TRBJ2-3; v_gene: TRBV29-1; CDR3aa: CSVSTDTQYF; CDR3nt: TGCAGCGTTTCCACAGATACGCAGTATTTT
d_gene: TRBD1; abundance: once; j_gene: TRBJ1-2; v_gene: TRBV2; CDR3aa: CARDRVGYFGYTF; CDR3nt: TGTGCCAGAGACAGGGTGGGATATTTTGGCTACACCTTC
d_gene: NA; abundance: NA; j_gene: TRBJ2-1; v_gene: TRBV4-1; CDR3aa: CASSHYDNEQFF; CDR3nt: TGCGCCAGCAGTCATTATGACAATGAGCAGTTCTTC
d_gene: TRBD1; abundance: NA; j_gene: TRBJ2-7; v_gene: TRBV27; CDR3aa: CASSDRGDEQYF; CDR3nt: TGTGCCAGCAGTGACAGGGGCGACGAGCAGTACTTC
d_gene: NA; abundance: NA; j_gene: TRBJ1-2; v_gene: TRBV14; CDR3aa: CASSQNRVYGYTF; CDR3nt: TGTGCCAGCAGCCAAAACAGGGTTTATGGCTACACCTTC
d_gene: NA; abundance: few; j_gene: TRBJ1-4; v_gene: TRBV28; CDR3aa: CASSLSYGRAVNEKLFF; CDR3nt: TGTGCCAGCAGTTTATCGTATGGCAGGGCGGTTAATGAAAAACTGTTTTTT
d_gene: TRBD1; abundance: NA; j_gene: TRBJ2-1; v_gene: TRBV7-9; CDR3aa: CASSQLGQGVDEQFF; CDR3nt: TGTGCCAGCAGCCAACTGGGACAGGGTGTCGATGAGCAGTTCTTC
d_gene: NA; abundance: NA; j_gene: TRBJ1-1; v_gene: TRBV30; CDR3aa: CAWQDLNTEAFF; CDR3nt: TGTGCCTGGCAGGACCTGAACACTGAAGCTTTCTTT
d_gene: NA; abundance: once; j_gene: TRBJ2-1; v_gene: TRBV6-5; CDR3aa: CASSYPGRDNEQFF; CDR3nt: TGTGCCAGCAGTTACCCTGGACGAGACAATGAGCAGTTCTTC
d_gene: TRBD1; abundance: NA; j_gene: TRBJ2-3; v_gene: TRBV5-1; CDR3aa: CASSSGGNTQYF; CDR3nt: TGCGCCAGCAGCTCAGGGGGAAATACGCAGTATTTT
d_gene: NA; abundance: once; j_gene: TRBJ1-4; v_gene: TRBV9; CDR3aa: CASSVAREATNEKLFF; CDR3nt: TGTGCCAGCAGCGTAGCTCGGGAAGCAACTAATGAAAAACTGTTTTTT
d_gene: TRBD2; abundance: NA; j_gene: TRBJ2-5; v_gene: TRBV7-3; CDR3aa: CASSLWAPGTSGGETQYF; CDR3nt: TGTGCCAGCAGCTTATGGGCCCCGGGGACTAGCGGGGGTGAGACCCAGTACTTC
d_gene: NA; abundance: NA; j_gene: TRBJ1-5; v_gene: TRBV7-2; CDR3aa: CASSLNQRNQPQHF; CDR3nt: TGTGCCAGCAGCTTAAATCAGAGAAATCAGCCCCAGCATTTT
d_gene: NA; abundance: few; j_gene: TRBJ1-2; v_gene: TRBV6-1; CDR3aa: CASSEGYGYTF; CDR3nt: TGTGCCAGCAGTGAGGGCTATGGCTACACCTTC
d_gene: NA; abundance: NA; j_gene: TRBJ1-6; v_gene: TRBV23-1; CDR3aa: CASSLDGENSPLHF; CDR3nt: TGCGCCAGCAGTCTTGACGGAGAGAATTCACCCCTCCACTTT
d_gene: NA; abundance: once; j_gene: TRBJ2-7; v_gene: TRBV27; CDR3aa: CASSPAGTYEQYF; CDR3nt: TGTGCCAGCAGCCCCGCGGGTACCTACGAGCAGTACTTC
d_gene: NA; abundance: NA; j_gene: TRBJ1-2; v_gene: TRBV13; CDR3aa: CASSLGQPTDYGYTF; CDR3nt: TGTGCCAGCAGCTTAGGTCAGCCCACGGACTATGGCTACACCTTC
d_gene: TRBD1; abundance: NA; j_gene: TRBJ2-1; v_gene: TRBV10-3; CDR3aa: CAISAQNGQGYNEQFF; CDR3nt: TGTGCCATCAGTGCACAGAACGGACAGGGCTACAATGAGCAGTTCTTC
d_gene: NA; abundance: NA; j_gene: TRBJ1-1; v_gene: TRBV14; CDR3aa: CASSQVSIREAFF; CDR3nt: TGTGCCAGCAGCCAAGTTTCTATCCGGGAAGCTTTCTTT
d_gene: TRBD2; abundance: once; j_gene: TRBJ2-1; v_gene: TRBV14; CDR3aa: CASRPTSGGMYNEQFF; CDR3nt: TGTGCCAGCAGACCGACTAGCGGGGGGATGTACAATGAGCAGTTCTTC
d_gene: NA; abundance: NA; j_gene: TRBJ2-5; v_gene: TRBV7-9; CDR3aa: CASSFTGTGYQETQYF; CDR3nt: TGTGCCAGCAGCTTCACCGGGACTGGGTACCAAGAGACCCAGTACTTC